Listed below are T cell receptor beta chains from one sample, sequenced in a study of T cells in Graves' hyperthyroidism and ophthalmopathy. TCRdb itself ran the multiplex PCR reads through MiXCR, one entry per CDR3 protein. The table has about 210,000 distinct CDR3 sequences, roughly 15% seen once; the top ten hold around 52%. The sequenced sample was blood. The receptors here all came from a man between 50 and 59 years old with Graves' hyperthyroidism. The CDR3 runs from the conserved cysteine through the conserved F or W. D genes are given only for firm matches. Expanded clones are given a class, and other clones once, few, many or no size at all.

CDR3nt	CDR3aa	v_gene	j_gene	d_gene	abundance
TGTGCCACCAGCAGGGGGTACCAAGAGACCCAGTACTTC	CATSRGYQETQYF	TRBV15	TRBJ2-5	.	.
TGCGCCAGCAGCCAAGATTACCCCGTTTACCAAGAGACCCAGTACTTC	CASSQDYPVYQETQYF	TRBV4-3	TRBJ2-5	.	.
TGTGCCAGCAGACTAAGTTTTAACACAGATACGCAGTATTTT	CASRLSFNTDTQYF	TRBV12-3/TRBV12-4	TRBJ2-3	.	many
TGCGCCAGCAGCCAACTCAGGGGAAGTGAAAAACTGTTTTTT	CASSQLRGSEKLFF	TRBV5-1	TRBJ1-4	.	many
TGCGCCAGCAGTCGAGCGGGAGGCAGTGAGCAGTTCTTC	CASSRAGGSEQFF	TRBV5-1	TRBJ2-1	TRBD2	many
TGTGCCACCAGTGATTCCGCCGTCTACAATGAGCAGTTCTTC	CATSDSAVYNEQFF	TRBV24-1	TRBJ2-1	.	.
TGTGCCAGCAGTGAAGACTGGACAGGGTACACAGATACGCAGTATTTT	CASSEDWTGYTDTQYF	TRBV6-1	TRBJ2-3	TRBD1	many
TGTGCCAGCAGCCAAGATTTGGGACTAGCGGGAGACGAGCAGTACTTC	CASSQDLGLAGDEQYF	TRBV3-1	TRBJ2-7	TRBD2	.
TGCGCCAGCAGCCAAGGGACAGGGGATTCCTACGAGCAGTACTTC	CASSQGTGDSYEQYF	TRBV4-1	TRBJ2-7	TRBD1	.
TGTGCCAGCAGCCTAGGACAGCCTTCTGAAGCTTTCTTT	CASSLGQPSEAFF	TRBV12-3/TRBV12-4	TRBJ1-1	.	many
TGTGCCAGTACCAACGGGAGGATTGCAGATACGCAGTATTTT	CASTNGRIADTQYF	TRBV19	TRBJ2-3	TRBD2	few
TGTGCCAGCAGTCCGGGACACATTAACTATGGCTACACCTTC	CASSPGHINYGYTF	TRBV6-1	TRBJ1-2	.	many
TGTGCCAGCAGTGAATGGCGTAGGTCCTACGAGCAGTACTTC	CASSEWRRSYEQYF	TRBV6-1	TRBJ2-7	.	.
TGTGCCAGCAGTGATAAGGACAGGGGCGGCGAGCAGTACTTC	CASSDKDRGGEQYF	TRBV2	TRBJ2-7	TRBD1	many
TGTGCCAGCAGCCGGCCGGGACAGCGGGGGACCCAGTACTTC	CASSRPGQRGTQYF	TRBV6-2/TRBV6-3	TRBJ2-5	.	.
TGTGCCAGCAGCCAAGGTGGGGGGCGGGAGCTCTACGAGCAGTACTTC	CASSQGGGRELYEQYF	TRBV4-2	TRBJ2-7	.	.
TGCAGCGTTACAGGACTAGGGCTATACAATGAGCAGTTCTTC	CSVTGLGLYNEQFF	TRBV29-1	TRBJ2-1	TRBD2	.
TGTGCCAGCAGCTACGCGCAGGGAGGCACCGGGGAGCTGTTTTTT	CASSYAQGGTGELFF	TRBV11-2	TRBJ2-2	.	many
TGCGCCAGCAGAGACAGGGCTACCTACGAGCAGTACTTC	CASRDRATYEQYF	TRBV10-2	TRBJ2-7	TRBD1	few
TGTGCTAGCAGCTTAGCAGGGGATCTGGCGGCGGGAGATACGCAGTATTTT	CASSLAGDLAAGDTQYF	TRBV7-7	TRBJ2-3	.	many
TGCAGCGCCTTAGGGTCGAACAGGGGACTGTTTTTT	CSALGSNRGLFF	TRBV29-1	TRBJ2-2	TRBD1	.
TGTGCCAGCAGCTCTCTCCGGGGGGGGCCCGATACGCAGTATTTT	CASSSLRGGPDTQYF	TRBV11-2	TRBJ2-3	TRBD2	.
TGTGCCAGCAGTGGGTACGGGACAGGGGGGTACGAGCAGTACTTC	CASSGYGTGGYEQYF	TRBV28	TRBJ2-7	TRBD1	many
TGCGCCAGCAGCTGGATACAAGGAGAAACTGAAGCTTTCTTT	CASSWIQGETEAFF	TRBV5-1	TRBJ1-1	.	many
TGTGCCAGCAGCCGGACTAGCGGGAGACCAGATACGCAGTATTTT	CASSRTSGRPDTQYF	TRBV7-8	TRBJ2-3	TRBD2	many
TGTACCAGCAGCACAGGGGGGAGCTCTGATACGCAGTATTTT	CTSSTGGSSDTQYF	TRBV28	TRBJ2-3	TRBD1	many
TGTGCCAGCAGCTTGGTAGCGGGAAGCTACAATGAGCAGTTCTTC	CASSLVAGSYNEQFF	TRBV5-5	TRBJ2-1	TRBD2	many
TGTGCCAGTAGTGTCTACAGGGTCAATCAGCCCCAGCATTTT	CASSVYRVNQPQHF	TRBV19	TRBJ1-5	.	.
TGCAGTGCTAGAGATTCTCTAGCGGGGTCTTACGAGCAGTACTTC	CSARDSLAGSYEQYF	TRBV20-1	TRBJ2-7	TRBD2	.
TGCGCCAGCAGCCAAGATCCAGGGACAGGGTACCTCGAGCAGTACTTC	CASSQDPGTGYLEQYF	TRBV4-1	TRBJ2-7	TRBD1	many
TGTGCTAGTGGTACAGGGTCTTCTAGCACAGATACGCAGTATTTT	CASGTGSSSTDTQYF	TRBV12-5	TRBJ2-3	.	many